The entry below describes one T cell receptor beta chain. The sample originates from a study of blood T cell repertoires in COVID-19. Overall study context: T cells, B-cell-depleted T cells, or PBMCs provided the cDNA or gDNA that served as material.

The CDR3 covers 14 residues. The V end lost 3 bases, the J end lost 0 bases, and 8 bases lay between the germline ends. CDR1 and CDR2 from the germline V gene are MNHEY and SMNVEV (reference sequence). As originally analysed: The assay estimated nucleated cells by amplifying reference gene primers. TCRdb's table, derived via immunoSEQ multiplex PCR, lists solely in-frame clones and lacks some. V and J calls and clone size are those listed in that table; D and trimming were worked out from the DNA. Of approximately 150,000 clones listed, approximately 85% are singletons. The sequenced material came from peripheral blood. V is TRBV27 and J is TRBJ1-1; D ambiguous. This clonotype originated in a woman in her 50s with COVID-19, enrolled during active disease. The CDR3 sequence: CASSLGNVNTEAFF. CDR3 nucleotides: TGTGCCAGCAGTTTGGGCAACGTGAACACTGAAGCTTTCTTT.